This T cell receptor (beta chain) was retrieved from a study of metastatic and nonmetastatic thyroid tumors. CDR3 length: 17 amino acids. J gave up 4 bases and V 0 bases, and 8 bases lay outside the gene matches. Germline CDR1 LGHNA, CDR2 YSLEER. Thyroid surgery was preceded by no treatment in any patient. TCRdb reanalyzed the PCR reads via MiXCR. The sample lists about 41,000 clones, roughly 31% occurring once. The sequenced sample was blood. J is TRBJ1-2 and V is TRBV4-3, with 10 positions matching TRBD1. This TCR derives from a male donor with papillary thyroid cancer or a benign thyroid nodule (not recorded which). Some clones in this sample may be carry-over from other donors' samples. This chain's CDR3 is CASSQDHWDRGSYGYTF. CDR3 coding DNA: TGCGCCAGCAGCCAAGATCACTGGGACAGGGGATCCTATGGCTACACCTTC.